The present T cell receptor (beta chain) was sequenced within a study of CXCR3-negative and CXCR3-positive naive CD8 T cells. Carrying UMI labels, the TRB cDNA libraries were prepared through 5' RACE. Following a re-call of the 5' RACE reads, TCRdb has one entry per CDR3 protein and lacks DNA. Its clone listing holds about 130,000 distinct CDR3 sequences. Germline CDR1 ENHRY, CDR2 SYGVKD. The length of the CDR3 is 13 residues. The source is a human donor in good health. Some clones in this sample may be carry-over from other donors' samples. Sequenced: naive CXCR3- CD8+ T cells from blood. The subset here: CD45RO-CCR7+CD27+CD95- naive CD8+ T cells lacking CXCR3 (TNR3-). The chain recombines TRBV10-3 with TRBJ1-5. The CDR3 sequence is CAISESGNQPQHF.